Below are 22 T cell receptor beta chains sequenced from a single sample in a study of OX40 agonist ivuxolimab in advanced cancers. Clones were read by immunoSEQ multiplex PCR, and TCRdb kept only the in-frame ones, dropping some. The sample holds about 77,000 clones, 80% to 90% seen once. This specimen consisted of CD4+ or CD8+ T cells sorted from blood, obtained in a trial of the OX40 agonist ivuxolimab. These receptors were collected from an adult with an advanced solid tumor such as melanoma, head and neck, liver or kidney cancer.

The chain joins TRBV19 to TRBJ1-2; TRBD1 matches at 9 bases. With 5 bases clipped from V and 6 bases from J, the junction kept 13 bases outside the gene matches. The CDR3 sequence is 16 residues long. CDR1 and CDR2 (germline): LNHDA, SQIVND (reference sequence). CDR3 nucleotide sequence: TGTGCCAGTAGTCCCCCCGGGACAGGGTATTATCATGGCTACACCTTC. It is translated as CASSPPGTGYYHGYTF.

The chain is built from TRBV2 and TRBJ1-1; D is unclear. This CDR3 has 13 amino acids. V was clipped by 4 bases and J by 0 bases, with 6 bases between them. The germline V gene encodes CDR1 SNHLY and CDR2 FYNNEI. CDR3 nucleotide sequence: TGTGCCAGCAGTGGGAATATGAACACTGAAGCTTTCTTT. Protein product: CASSGNMNTEAFF.

The gene calls are TRBV28 and TRBJ2-7; TRBD1 agrees at 9 bases. V gave up 4 bases and J gave up 6 bases; unmatched junction bases: 4. This CDR3 region has 13 residues. Germline CDR1 and CDR2: MDHEN and SYDVKM. As DNA, the CDR3 is TGTGCCAGCAGTTCGGGACAGGGTGCCGAGCAGTACTTC. Encoded protein: CASSSGQGAEQYF.

This clone was recorded a few times. The chain is built from TRBV19 and TRBJ1-5, with TRBD1 identical over 8 bases. Germline trimming cut 10 bases from V and 2 bases from J; bases unmatched to any gene: 4. Germline CDR1 LNHDA, CDR2 SQIVND (reference sequence). The CDR3 contains 13 residues. The CDR3 spells CATQDRGNQPQHF. DNA of the CDR3: TGTGCCACCCAGGACAGGGGCAATCAGCCCCAGCATTTT.

The chain recombines TRBV10-3 with TRBJ1-6; D gene uncertain. Trimming removed 0 bases at V and 7 bases at J, with 7 bases between. The CDR3 extends over 14 amino acids. Looked up from germline, CDR1 is ENHRY and CDR2 is SYGVKD. The DNA of the CDR3 is TGTGCCATCAGTGAGTCGAAAGGGAATTCACCCCTCCACTTT. Translating gives CAISESKGNSPLHF.

V usage is TRBV6-1 and J usage is TRBJ1-3; D is possibly TRBD1 (6 bases). This CDR3 has 15 residues. The germline gives CDR1 MNHNS, CDR2 SASEGT. The CDR3 DNA sequence: TGTGCAACAGTGAGGGGGACAATCTCTGGAAACACCATATATTTT. The encoded protein is CATVRGTISGNTIYF.

This clone was seen once. The chain recombines TRBV30 with TRBJ1-3; TRBD1 agrees at 9 bases. This CDR3 region has 16 residues. Germline CDR1 is GTSNPN and CDR2 is SVGIG (reference sequence). V shed 0 bases, J shed 4 bases, and the junction held 7 bases outside the gene matches. Here the CDR3 reads CAWSVKAQGAGNTIYF. CDR3 DNA sequence: TGTGCCTGGAGTGTAAAGGCACAGGGGGCCGGAAACACCATATATTTT.

The chain is built from TRBV30 and TRBJ2-7; a weak D match, TRBD2 (5 bases). CDR3 length: 14 residues. Germline V gene lookup returns CDR1 GTSNPN and CDR2 SVGIG (reference sequence). The germline V and J ends were trimmed by 4 bases and 3 bases, with 16 bases remaining between them. The CDR3 coding sequence is TGTGCCTGGAATAAACAAGCCCGGGACTACGAGCAGTACTTC. It translates to CAWNKQARDYEQYF.

The sample holds a few counts of this clone. This chain's CDR3 is CASSINIGQNEQFF. The CDR3, as DNA: TGTGCCAGTAGTATAAATATCGGACAGAATGAGCAGTTCTTC. The J gene is TRBJ2-1, the V gene TRBV19, with a tentative D call TRBD1 (6 bases). Per germline, CDR1 LNHDA and CDR2 SQIVND (reference sequence). The CDR3 is made up of 14 amino acids. V lost 2 bases and J lost 7, with 12 bases in between.

This clone was recorded only once. This rearrangement joins TRBV2 to TRBJ1-5; D may be TRBD1 (5 bases). Trimming took off 4 bases at V and 1 base at J, with 8 bases between the two ends. Germline V gene sequence: CDR1 SNHLY, CDR2 FYNNEI. The CDR3 covers 14 residues. The CDR3 DNA reads as TGTGCCAGCAGTGTGGCAGGGAGCAATCAGCCCCAGCATTTT. Its protein is CASSVAGSNQPQHF.

V and J are TRBV18 and TRBJ2-1; 7 bases map to TRBD1. J gave up 7 bases and V 4 bases, and 7 bases lay outside the gene matches. The CDR3 length is 14 residues. CDR1 is KGHSH, CDR2 LQKENI, per germline. The CDR3 is CASSLQGQQNEQFF. CDR3 sequence (DNA): TGTGCCAGCTCACTACAGGGGCAGCAGAATGAGCAGTTCTTC. Using reference TRBV18 and TRBJ2-1 for the parts outside the CDR3, the full variable domain is NAGVMQNPRHLVRRRGQEARLRCSPMKGHSHVYWYRQLPEEGLKFMVYLQKENIIDESGMPKERFSAEFPKEGPSILRIQQVVRGDSAAYFCASSLQGQQNEQFFGPGTRLTVL.

This clone was counted only a few times. This chain uses TRBV2 with TRBJ2-3; perhaps D is TRBD1 or TRBD2 (6 bases each). CDR1 and CDR2 from the germline V gene are SNHLY and FYNNEI. V was pared by 4 bases and J by 4 bases, with 15 bases between. This CDR3 has 15 amino acids. The CDR3 region is CASSGGFGGADTQYF. CDR3 in DNA: TGTGCCAGCAGTGGGGGGTTCGGGGGCGCAGATACGCAGTATTTT. The variable domain in full, completed from reference TRBV2 and TRBJ2-3, reads EPEVTQTPSHQVTQMGQEVILRCVPISNHLYFYWYRQILGQKVEFLVSFYNNEISEKSEIFDDQFSVERPDGSNFTLKIRSTKLEDSAMYFCASSGGFGGADTQYFGPGTRLTVL.

The chain joins TRBV5-1 to TRBJ1-6, with D hard to call. The V gene's germline CDR1 is SGHRS and CDR2 YFSETQ. Trimming cost V 0 bases and J 0 bases, with 7 bases left between them. The CDR3 runs to 16 residues. CDR3 sequence reads: CASSLGGSSYNSPLHF. The CDR3 nucleotides are TGCGCCAGCAGCTTGGGAGGGAGCTCCTATAATTCACCCCTCCACTTT. Supplemented by reference TRBV5-1 and TRBJ1-6, the full variable domain reads KAGVTQTPRYLIKTRGQQVTLSCSPISGHRSVSWYQQTPGQGLQFLFEYFSETQRNKGNFPGRFSGRQFSNSRSEMNVSTLELGDSALYLCASSLGGSSYNSPLHFGNGTRLTVT.

The chain combines TRBV28 with TRBJ2-7; D assignment may be TRBD1 or TRBD2 (7 bases each). V shed 5 bases and J shed 7 bases, with 15 bases lying between them. This CDR3 comprises 13 residues. CDR1 is MDHEN, CDR2 SYDVKM, per germline. CDR3: CASSQGGDTEQYF. In DNA form, the CDR3 reads TGTGCCAGCAGTCAGGGGGGGGATACGGAGCAGTACTTC.

The chain uses TRBV28 and TRBJ2-7; D remains ambiguous. The CDR3 covers 12 residues. Trimming shortened V by 6 bases and J by 4 bases, and 10 bases separated the two germline ends. Germline CDR1 reads MDHEN; CDR2 reads SYDVKM. CDR3 DNA: TGTGCCAGCAGGGAAGGGTCGTACGAGCAGTACTTC. Amino acid sequence: CASREGSYEQYF.

The chain carries TRBV4-3 and TRBJ2-4; D unclear. Germline assignment: CDR1 LGHNA and CDR2 YSLEER. The CDR3 loop spans 16 amino acids. V was clipped by 0 bases and J by 0 bases, with 9 bases between them. For the CDR3, the DNA is TGCGCCAGCAGCCAAGATTTTTTGCTAGCCAAAAACATTCAGTACTTC. Its protein product is CASSQDFLLAKNIQYF.

V usage is TRBV25-1 and J usage is TRBJ2-3; 10 nucleotides match TRBD2. CDR3 length: 15 amino acids. CDR1 is MGHDK and CDR2 is SYGVNS in the germline V gene. The junction had 7 bases not matched to a gene; V was cut back by 8 bases and J by 2 bases. CDR3 DNA sequence: TGTGCCAGCGCCGAGACTAGCGGGCCCACAGATACGCAGTATTTT. Amino acid sequence: CASAETSGPTDTQYF.

The chain recombines TRBV28 with TRBJ1-2, with D tentatively TRBD1 (5 bases). Germline CDR1 and CDR2: MDHEN and SYDVKM. The V end was cut by 8 bases, the J end by 8 bases, with 15 bases between. This CDR3 has 12 amino acids. The CDR3 is CASVAGGDGYTF. The CDR3 DNA sequence: TGTGCCAGCGTCGCCGGAGGGGACGGCTACACCTTC.

CDR3: CASSHPDRDRTGYSNQPQHF. CDR3 nucleotides: TGCGCCAGCAGTCACCCCGACCGGGACAGAACAGGATATAGCAATCAGCCCCAGCATTTT. The chain combines TRBV23-1 with TRBJ1-5, with 7 nucleotides matching TRBD1. TRBV23-1 is flagged as an ORF with uncertain function. There are 20 residues in the CDR3. Unmatched junction bases numbered 17, after V lost 3 bases and J lost 0 bases.

The chain combines TRBV11-3 with TRBJ2-1; weak D call: TRBD2 (6 bases). Germline assignment: CDR1 SGHNT and CDR2 YENEEA. This CDR3 comprises 15 residues. Trimming pared 4 bases from V and 5 bases from J, leaving 15 bases between. The CDR3 region is CASSSEARGDNEQFF. For the CDR3, the DNA is TGTGCCAGCAGCTCCGAGGCGCGGGGCGACAATGAGCAGTTCTTC.

This clone occurred once. The chain recombines TRBV6-1 with TRBJ2-5, with D perhaps matching TRBD2 (5 bases). From germline, CDR1 is MNHNS and CDR2 SASEGT. V was cut by 8 bases and J by 0 bases, with 13 bases left in between. The CDR3 has 14 amino acids. The CDR3 is CASRRATNQETQYF. For the CDR3, the DNA is TGTGCCAGCCGGCGGGCCACTAACCAAGAGACCCAGTACTTC.

The rearrangement uses TRBV6-6 and TRBJ2-3; D is perhaps TRBD2 (6 bases). Trimming took off 6 bases at V and 4 bases at J, with 14 bases between the two ends. CDR3 length: 14 residues. Germline V CDR1 and CDR2: MNHNY, SVGAGI (reference sequence). This CDR3 is CASRRMGEADTQYF. DNA of the CDR3: TGTGCCAGCAGGAGAATGGGGGAGGCAGATACGCAGTATTTT.